The 18 T cell receptor beta chains listed next were all sequenced from one sample in a study of blood T cell repertoires in COVID-19. Profiling relied on immunoSEQ multiplex PCR, and the TCRdb table lists in-frame clones only, not all of them. This table has 250,000 to 300,000 clones, around 86% appearing once. The sequencing input was peripheral blood. The receptor source for this set is a woman in her thirties or forties who had recovered from COVID-19.

CDR3 nucleotides: TGTGCCAGCAGCCTCGGACTAGGACCCTCCTACGAGCAGTACTTC. Translating gives CASSLGLGPSYEQYF. This chain joins TRBV5-5 and TRBJ2-7, with 7 bases fitting TRBD2. This CDR3 is 15 amino acids long. Germline V lookup: CDR1 SGHKS, CDR2 YYEKEE (reference sequence). After removal of 4 bases from V and 0 bases from J, the junction contained 7 bases not matched to a gene. The full variable domain, rest sourced from reference TRBV5-5 and TRBJ2-7, is DAGVTQSPTHLIKTRGQQVTLRCSPISGHKSVSWYQQVLGQGPQFIFQYYEKEERGRGNFPDRFSARQFPNYSSELNVNALLLGDSALYLCASSLGLGPSYEQYFGPGTRLTVT.

The chain carries TRBV9 and TRBJ1-2; D is possibly TRBD1 (5 bases). CDR3 length: 14 amino acids. Germline V gives CDR1 SGDLS, CDR2 YYNGEE. The V end lost 4 bases, the J end lost 5 bases, and 15 bases lay between the germline ends. In DNA form, the CDR3 reads TGTGCCAGCAGCTCCGCGGCAGGGTCTTATGGCTACACCTTC. Its translation is CASSSAAGSYGYTF. Supplemented by reference TRBV9 and TRBJ1-2, the full variable domain reads DSGVTQTPKHLITATGQRVTLRCSPRSGDLSVYWYQQSLDQGLQFLIQYYNGEERAKGNILERFSAQQFPDLHSELNLSSLELGDSALYFCASSSAAGSYGYTFGSGTRLTVV.

The V call is TRBV11-3, the J call TRBJ2-2; D is possibly TRBD2 (6 bases). Germline CDR1 and CDR2: SGHNT and YENEEA. Trimming took 5 bases from V and 6 from J, leaving 19 bases between them. This CDR3 is built from 16 residues. CDR3 sequence: CASSPGLLVGAGELFF. CDR3 DNA: TGTGCCAGCAGCCCAGGACTACTCGTTGGGGCCGGGGAGCTGTTTTTT.

The chain carries TRBV5-1 and TRBJ2-5; 8 nucleotides line up with TRBD1. Germline lookup yields CDR1 SGHRS and CDR2 YFSETQ. The CDR3 is made up of 16 amino acids. V shed 7 bases and J 3 bases; nucleotides not matched to a gene: 14. The CDR3 DNA is TGCGCCAGCCGCCCCGGACAGGGCCCACCCGAAGAGACCCAGTACTTC. Its translation: CASRPGQGPPEETQYF.

The chain recombines TRBV7-9 with TRBJ1-2, with TRBD1 matching 7 bases. The CDR3 spans 14 residues. Germline trimming cut 5 bases from V and 5 bases from J; bases unmatched to any gene: 8. Germline V gene data show CDR1 as SEHNR and CDR2 as FQNEAQ (reference sequence). CDR3 DNA: TGTGCCAGCAGCCTATCACAGGGGCCTTATGGCTACACCTTC. Residues: CASSLSQGPYGYTF.

The chain recombines TRBV9 with TRBJ2-6, with 8 bases fitting TRBD2. Germline V gene sequence: CDR1 SGDLS, CDR2 YYNGEE. The CDR3 runs to 18 residues. V lost 3 bases, J lost 4 bases, and 12 bases stayed unmatched. The CDR3 protein is CASSDHLGLATGANVLTF. For the CDR3, the DNA is TGTGCCAGCAGCGACCACCTAGGACTAGCAACAGGGGCCAACGTCCTGACTTTC.

The chain joins TRBV7-3 to TRBJ2-1; D is possibly TRBD2 (5 bases). Germline V gene sequence: CDR1 SGHTA, CDR2 FQGTGA. V was pared by 5 bases and J by 14 bases, with 19 bases between. The CDR3 extends over 13 amino acids. The CDR3, as DNA: TGTGCCAGCAGCGGCCGACGGGAATCCCCCAAGTTCTTC. Its translation: CASSGRRESPKFF.

Concerning this clone itself: At one of its ends the junction is not consistent with the germline gene, which may arise from a read error. The rearrangement links TRBV5-1 to TRBJ1-4; possibly TRBD1 for D (6 bases). Per germline, CDR1 SGHRS and CDR2 YFSETQ. This CDR3 region has 15 residues. The CDR3 loop reads CASSLGASTNEKLFF. CDR3 sequence (DNA): TGCGCCAGCAGTTTGGGGGCCTCAACTAATGAAAAACTGTTTTTT.

Notes on this clone: The same CDR3 also results from other DNA sequences found in this sample. The chain has TRBV7-2 and TRBJ2-1; 8 bases fit TRBD2. CDR1 SGHTA and CDR2 FQGNSA come from the germline V gene. This CDR3 is 15 amino acids long. The V and J ends lost 1 base and 4 bases, in that order; junction bases with no gene match: 3. The CDR3 sequence: CASSLGGGLYNEQFF. As DNA, the CDR3 is TGTGCCAGCAGCTTAGGCGGGGGGCTGTACAATGAGCAGTTCTTC.

The chain combines TRBV7-8 with TRBJ2-5; maybe TRBD2 (6 bases). The CDR3 contains 15 residues. V lost 4 bases, J lost 2 bases, and 14 bases lay in between. The germline CDR1 and CDR2 sequences are SGHVS and FQNEAQ. Here the CDR3 reads CASSSGGNWQETQYF. DNA for the CDR3: TGTGCCAGCAGCTCCGGGGGAAACTGGCAAGAGACCCAGTACTTC.

The chain employs TRBV10-3 and TRBJ2-5, with D possibly being TRBD2 (5 bases). Deletions cut 4 bases from V and 3 bases from J, with 6 bases between. The CDR3 runs to 12 residues. The germline V gene has CDR1 ENHRY and CDR2 SYGVKD. The chain's CDR3 is CAISAGEETQYF. CDR3 DNA: TGTGCCATCAGTGCCGGGGAAGAGACCCAGTACTTC.

The rearrangement joins TRBV5-8 to TRBJ1-1; D not resolved. Germline V gene lookup returns CDR1 SGHTS and CDR2 YDEGEE. V shed 4 bases and J shed 6 bases, with 13 bases lying between them. The CDR3 is 13 residues long. CDR3 in DNA: TGTGCCAGCAGCCCCTCGAGCTCCCCTGAAGCTTTCTTT. It codes for CASSPSSSPEAFF.

This rearrangement joins TRBV4-3 to TRBJ2-7, with D unclear. Trimming stripped 0 bases from V and 3 bases from J, with 6 bases between. From germline, CDR1 is LGHNA and CDR2 YSLEER. The CDR3 consists of 13 residues. CDR3 sequence reads: CASSQDPRYEQYF. CDR3 DNA: TGCGCCAGCAGCCAAGACCCCCGCTACGAGCAGTACTTC.

The gene calls are TRBV7-9 and TRBJ2-5; D remains ambiguous. Germline-derived CDR1 and CDR2 are SEHNR and FQNEAQ (reference sequence). The CDR3 covers 14 residues. Trimming cost V 5 bases and J 1 base, with 11 bases left between them. The CDR3 sequence: CASSAVSFQETQYF. The CDR3 coding sequence is TGTGCCAGCAGCGCCGTGAGTTTCCAAGAGACCCAGTACTTC.

The V and J genes are TRBV27 and TRBJ2-3, with a weak D call TRBD2 (6 bases). The germline gives CDR1 MNHEY, CDR2 SMNVEV (reference sequence). Trimming took 4 bases from V and 1 from J, leaving 12 bases between them. The CDR3 contains 15 residues. CDR3 region: CASSSGTAGTDTQYF. DNA for the CDR3: TGTGCCAGCAGTTCCGGGACTGCAGGCACAGATACGCAGTATTTT.

The chain has TRBV24-1 and TRBJ1-5; the D gene is possibly TRBD1 (6 bases). In germline, CDR1 is KGHDR, CDR2 SFDVKD. The CDR3 spans 14 residues. The V end was cut by 3 bases, the J end by 5 bases, with 10 bases between. The CDR3 DNA reads as TGTGCCACCAGTGATGGGGACACCTATCAGCCCCAGCATTTT. It yields the protein CATSDGDTYQPQHF.

The chain combines TRBV15 with TRBJ1-1; 9 nucleotides match TRBD1. The CDR3 consists of 14 residues. Trimming removed 9 bases from V and 6 bases from J; junction bases left unmatched: 11. Germline V gene sequence: CDR1 LNHNV, CDR2 YYDKDF (reference sequence). The CDR3 sequence: CATKPGQGFAEAFF. The CDR3 DNA follows: TGTGCCACGAAACCGGGACAGGGTTTTGCTGAAGCTTTCTTT.

The sample holds one count of this clone. This chain joins TRBV6-2 or TRBV6-3 and TRBJ1-5; 11 bases align to TRBD1. With 6 bases clipped from V and 0 bases from J, the junction kept 10 bases outside the gene matches. Germline CDR1 is MNHEY and CDR2 is SVGEGT. This CDR3 is built from 18 residues. CDR3 region: CASSLDRGRWHSNQPQHF. CDR3 nucleotide sequence: TGTGCCAGCAGCCTGGACAGGGGGCGCTGGCATAGCAATCAGCCCCAGCATTTT.